What follows describes a single T cell receptor beta chain. Its target is not known. H&E slides confirmed each diagnosis, reviewed by two pathologists independently. This specimen comes from a study of immune evolution from preneoplasia to lung adenocarcinoma. Notes on the study in general: From normal lung to invasive adenocarcinoma, top clone frequencies appeared to decrease.

The CDR3 is 15 amino acids. The germline V and J ends were trimmed by 5 bases and 4 bases, with 17 bases remaining between them. The germline V gene has CDR1 MNHEY and CDR2 SVGAGI. Sequencing was performed with immunoSEQ multiplex PCR; in TCRdb, only in-frame clones are kept and a portion is missing. The table lists 4,300 or so clones, over 65% of them singletons. This chain uses TRBV6-5 with TRBJ2-5; D is ambiguous. This clonotype was obtained from a person aged 60-79 years with lung adenocarcinoma. Sample: FFPE adjacent normal lung tissue. The chain's CDR3 is CASSLSWGRRETQYF. The DNA for the CDR3 is TGTGCCAGCAGTCTATCGTGGGGTCGGCGAGAGACCCAGTACTTC.